This T cell receptor beta chain was sequenced during a study of blood T cell repertoires in COVID-19. On the study more broadly: COVID-19 samples collected from the United States, Italy and Spain covered acute and convalescent phases. PBMCs, B-cell-depleted T cells, or T cells provided the cDNA or gDNA that made up the material.

As processed by the authors: The authors estimated nucleated cell counts from reference gene primer amplification. Method: immunoSEQ multiplex PCR; TCRdb's copy keeps in-frame clones and lacks some. From that table come the V and J calls and clone size; the DNA was used to work out D and trimming. The sample has about 300,000 clones, around 87% seen once; the top ten hold 1.3%. The sequence was obtained from a man in his 70s with acute or convalescent COVID-19. Sample: peripheral blood.

The CDR3 DNA reads as TGCGCCAGCAGCGCGCCACAGGGGGCAAATGAGCAGTTCTTC. It codes for CASSAPQGANEQFF. The V and J genes are TRBV5-1 and TRBJ2-1, with 9 nucleotides matching TRBD1. The CDR3 extends over 14 amino acids. The V and J ends lost 4 bases and 7 bases, in that order; junction bases with no gene match: 6. Germline CDR1 is SGHRS and CDR2 is YFSETQ.